A selection of T cell receptor beta chains follows, all from one sample in a study of Ad26.COV2.S vaccination and SARS-CoV-2 variants. The repertoire was sequenced with immunoSEQ multiplex PCR; TCRdb's copy has only in-frame clones and lacks some. The table shows some 250,000 clones, with roughly 90% occurring only once. Specimen: peripheral blood, collected in a trial of Ad26.COV2.S vaccine versus placebo. These TCRs come from a person between 18 and 65 years old who received the Ad26.COV2.S COVID-19 vaccine or a placebo. Each CDR3 is given without its conserved first and last residue. D genes are given only for firm matches.

>13|NA|TRBV7-2|TRBJ2-6
ASSTDGSGANVLT
>12|NA|TRBV5-1|TRBJ1-6
ASRAGAGNSPLH
>11|NA|TRBV18|TRBJ2-7
ASSPDGSYEQY
>11|TRBD1|TRBV18|TRBJ2-7
ASSPTGSYEQY
>14|NA|TRBV7-2|TRBJ2-1
ASSLVGLADYSEQF
>16|TRBD2|TRBV3-1/TRBV3-2|TRBJ2-3
ASSQDPRTSGITDTQY
>12|TRBD1|TRBV6-6|TRBJ2-7
ASRGRDSPYEQY
>12|NA|TRBV7-9|TRBJ1-3
ASSPTGFGNTIY
>13|NA|TRBV13|TRBJ2-7
ASSLGGGGSDEQY
>14|TRBD1|TRBV28|TRBJ2-6
ASSSQGAQGANVLT
>13|NA|TRBV4-3|TRBJ1-5
ASSQDGQFNQPQH
>13|NA|TRBV7-8|TRBJ1-6
ASSRYAASYSPLH
>12|TRBD2|TRBV24-1|TRBJ2-1
ATGGSRSYNEQF
>14|TRBD1|TRBV3-1/TRBV3-2|TRBJ1-5
ASSPGTGHSNQPQH
>16|TRBD1|TRBV5-1|TRBJ1-5
ASSLATGEDNSNQPQH
>14|TRBD2|TRBV19|TRBJ2-3
ASSLLAGGITDTQY
>14|NA|TRBV4-1|TRBJ1-3
ASSQGRFNSGNTIY
>13|TRBD1|TRBV3-1/TRBV3-2|TRBJ2-4
ASSLLRTGQNIQY
>11|NA|TRBV5-4|TRBJ2-3
ASSGGRTDTQY
>14|NA|TRBV21-1|TRBJ2-5
ASSKDEQGARETQY
>11|TRBD1|TRBV20-1|TRBJ2-7
SVSPGQSYEQY
>13|NA|TRBV27|TRBJ1-2
ASRNLGGFGYGYT
>13|NA|TRBV4-2|TRBJ1-2
ASSQDMAADYGYT
>13|NA|TRBV28|TRBJ1-5
ASSLLQDSNQPQH